This entry describes one T cell receptor (beta chain). Repertoires were generated with immunoSEQ multiplex PCR, while TCRdb's copy carries only in-frame clones and drops some. The repertoire holds 95,000 to 150,000 clones, with around 95% as singletons. This sample was taken from a study of OX40 agonist ivuxolimab in advanced cancers. About the research overall: At 0.01 to 10 mg/kg, ivuxolimab was administered intravenously to patients every 2 weeks.

This CDR3 contains 13 residues. Germline-derived CDR1 and CDR2 are SNHLY and FYNNEI. V was pared by 7 bases and J by 6 bases, with 15 bases between. The sequence was obtained from an adult with an advanced solid tumor such as melanoma, head and neck, liver or kidney cancer. The chain carries TRBV2 and TRBJ1-2, with a tentative D call TRBD1 (6 bases). This specimen consisted of CD4+ or CD8+ T cells sorted from blood, obtained in a trial of the OX40 agonist ivuxolimab. DNA of the CDR3: TGTGCCAGCAATACGCGAGGGGGGGATGGCTACACCTTC. Amino acids: CASNTRGGDGYTF.